This note documents a single TCR beta chain sequence. In its sample, this clone was seen a few times. Its antigen remains undetermined. No per-base quality is available; no much larger clone lies one base away. Different DNA sequences within this sample yield the same CDR3. The sample belongs to a study of cytomegalovirus exposure and HLA in healthy donors (TCRdb year 2017). Turning to the overall study: According to an earlier analysis of several hundred of the donors, roughly 180 million T cells yielded approximately 120 million unique TCR beta sequences and roughly 280 Gb of sequence data. An early release covering roughly 640 HLA-typed donors comprised around 300 gigabases of sequencing data and roughly 86 million unique TCR sequences. Of the approximately 400 genotyped donors, 65% to 90% were placed in the genetic ancestry cluster associated with self-reported Caucasian donors. The study aimed to test whether cataloging public T cell receptors could reveal signatures of past pathogen exposure. The study profiled the T cell repertoires of 550 to 700 subjects by immunosequencing and related them to cytomegalovirus serostatus. Along with the roughly 700-subject first cohort, a separate validation cohort of more than 90 different subjects was used. The study combined high-throughput TCR immunosequencing, statistical association of individual TCRs with disease status, and machine learning to predict cytomegalovirus infection status. In a later analysis, previously published TCR beta repertoires from more than 500 donors were re-analyzed and high-resolution HLA genotyping was added so that TCR occurrence patterns could be studied. Rather than drawing on any new phenotypic data, the later analysis identified candidate immune exposures from TCR beta sequences and the way those sequences occurred across donors. An earlier analysis of approximately 580 of the donors used high-throughput TCR beta sequencing to judge whether each TCR beta V gene segment behaved as functional or pseudogenic. Donor age, sex, ethnicity and CMV serostatus were compiled alongside the repertoire data. Genome-wide SNP genotypes for about 55% of the roughly 670 donors were used in a later genetic analysis, which treated that subset as a discovery cohort. All discovery cohort repertoires had been generated using a single sequencing platform. HLA typing included class I and class II loci at four-digit resolution. Typing coverage differed by locus: A, B, C, DRB1 and DQB1 were typed in roughly 620-630 donors, DQA1 in roughly 500, DPA1 in 600 to 610, and DPB1 in around 440. Several DR-DQ haplotypes were treated as single units for association and clustering because of strong linkage in the cohort. Across some 400 genotyped donors of the cohort, an average of roughly 230,000 unique TCR beta nucleotide sequences per donor were sequenced, and 15% to 20% of those sequences were non-productive.

In total, 666 healthy bone marrow donors made up the cohort. Cohort members were all nominally healthy when sampled, although unrecorded immune exposures were likely present. The donor was CMV seropositive and belonged to the group of 250 to 350 seropositive cohort members. A peripheral blood sample was collected from each donor, and TCR beta sequencing was performed on peripheral blood mononuclear cells. The Qiagen DNeasy Blood Extraction Kit was used to extract genomic DNA from the blood cell samples. General conclusions and limits of the study: An association between a missense DCLRE1C variant and V-gene and J-gene trimming of TCR beta chains was found in a later genetic analysis and replicated in an independent cohort. In a later analysis, several top co-occurrence clusters were reported to appear linked to parvovirus B19, influenza, CMV and Epstein-Barr virus. A further reported finding was that TCR beta sequences accurately predicted the HLA-A and HLA-B alleles for most subjects in the first cohort. Because some donors lacked HLA typing at each locus, the association tests relied only on the typed subset. When HLA alleles, especially DR and DQ, strongly co-occurred, TCR associations were difficult to assign to individual alleles. The only immune exposure information available for the cohort was CMV serostatus. In vitro tests confirmed that three of the cytomegalovirus-associated TCR beta chains recognize cytomegalovirus antigens. Because the 87-base-pair reads could not distinguish some IMGT-functional V segments, including TRBV6-2 and TRBV6-3, those segments were excluded. A later analysis associated 15,000 or so TCR beta sequences with specific HLA alleles at a false discovery rate of 0.05. A total of 164 TCR beta chains were listed by the study as associated with cytomegalovirus. According to a later analysis, TCR association rates differed among HLA loci, with DRB1 alleles showing the most associated TCRs and HLA-C alleles showing the fewest. In this cohort, only TCR beta chains were sequenced, and detectable features were limited by the absence of alpha or paired-chain data. The earlier analysis of a few hundred of the donors excluded approximately 15 rarely observed V segments, including chromosome 9 orphons, because counts were too low. Correlated functional status among segregating V segments might reflect linkage disequilibrium, but an unknown experimental factor could not be ruled out. Most CMV-associated TCR beta chains appeared to be HLA-restricted in a later analysis, and the HLA associations seemed to be driven largely by CMV exposure. Compared with equally common non-associated chains, HLA-associated TCR beta chains in a later analysis were more clonally expanded and had lower generation probabilities. The authors suggested that the approach could potentially be extended to other disease states and immunological phenotypes. Compared with the roughly 600-donor mean, donors in an Asian-associated ancestry cluster had fewer N-insertions in productive TCRs, according to a later genetic analysis. Most TCR sequences were observed very rarely across donors, whereas some public TCRs were present in many individuals. The presence/absence analyses assumed that sequencing depth was roughly uniform across donors, and that assumption may not be true. In both the original and validation cohorts, the classifier was reported to diagnose cytomegalovirus status with high specificity and sensitivity. In an earlier analysis of some 500 of the donors, most TCR beta V segments were observed in productive rearrangements about 87% or about 30% of the time, broadly matching IMGT annotations. A cluster of highly shared sequence variants was judged likely to be a technical artifact of the sequencing pipeline.

V drops 2 bases and J drops 4 bases, leaving 8 bases in between. CDR1 and CDR2, looked up from the germline V gene, are MNHEY and SVGAGI. The CDR3 runs 13 residues from the cysteine to the phenylalanine. The read is trimmed to its CDR3 DNA, 39 bases read in frame from base 1. Receptor amplification or capture employed the immunoSEQ multiplex PCR assay. For the multiplex PCR, a mixture combining 60 forward primers for TCR Vbeta segments and 13 reverse primers for TCR Jbeta segments was used. The CDR3 region of rearranged TCR beta genes was amplified from genomic DNA by a multiplex PCR assay. The amplified TCR beta libraries were sequenced on the Illumina HiSeq System as 87-base-pair reads. Per the original workflow: In a later analysis, 70 million to 95 million unique TCR beta chains were counted across the roughly 700 repertoires, and roughly 11 million of these chains were shared by at least two donors. To remove PCR and sequencing errors, raw reads were error-corrected and collapsed into unique sequences using a nearest-neighbor algorithm that merged closely related sequences. Alignment of CDR3 sequences to IMGT reference sequences was used to assign V, D and J gene segments. For a sequence to be retained, a match of at least six nucleotides to both a V gene segment and a J gene segment was required. Rearrangements were called productive when the CDR3 lacked stop codons and stayed in frame with V and J; all others were non-productive. Following IMGT convention, CDR3 was defined as the stretch from the second conserved V-encoded cysteine up to the conserved J-encoded phenylalanine. The earlier analysis of around 640 of the donors excluded sequences that lacked an unambiguous match to a single V gene segment. An earlier analysis of roughly 590 of the donors called V segments functional above 56.7% productive rearrangements and segregating when the between-donor standard deviation exceeded 5%. A statistical classification framework was built to diagnose cytomegalovirus status from the catalog of TCR beta chain sequences. In a later analysis, TCR nucleotide sequences were compared against IMGT/GENE-DB human TR gene sequences so that V and J genes could be assigned. In a later analysis, CDR3 sequences and most-parsimonious VDJ recombination scenarios were assigned using the TCRdist pipeline. In a later analysis, each TCR beta chain was defined by its CDR3 amino acid sequence together with its V-gene family, and reads without a unique V-gene family were excluded. To address suspected cross-contamination and a sequencing artifact, a later analysis removed a few hundred highly shared, low-generation-probability nucleotide sequences. In a later analysis, a clonal expansion index was calculated for each public chain from normalized within-repertoire ranks of inferred template counts. In a later analysis, generation probabilities were computed with a VDJ recombination model fitted to out-of-frame rearrangements, and the resulting probabilities were checked against IGoR. A later analysis scored TCR-TCR, TCR-HLA and TCR-CMV co-occurrence with hypergeometric tests, applying a repertoire-size bias correction to TCR pairs. False discovery rates were estimated in a later analysis by permuting HLA or CMV assignments 20 times. In a later analysis, co-occurring TCRs were grouped using DBSCAN, and TCRdist sequence similarity was added for clustering within HLA-allele-positive subsets. Repertoires with fewer than 30,000 or more than 120,000 public chains were left out of co-occurrence clustering, as were five repertoires with anomalous nucleotide sharing. TCRdb re-hosts the immuneACCESS table, in-frame sequences only. Its copies lack some clones; in the studies checked, an unresolved V gene accounts for under half of them, and the cause for the rest is not known. V and J calls and clone size are copied from that table; D and trimming were computed from the DNA. The table for this sample lists about 300,000 clones; about nine tenths of them were counted only once. The top ten constitute less than 4.5% of the sample.

This sequence was found in a man in his forties in good health and CMV-seropositive. Sequenced material: PBMCs. The chain couples TRBV6-5 to TRBJ1-1; the D gene identity is not certain. The DNA is as follows: TGTGCCAGCAGTTACGAGGGCGGCACTGAAGCTTTCTTT. The translation is CASSYEGGTEAFF.